This TCR beta chain was sequenced during a study of monozygotic twins with inflammatory bowel disease. To note about this clonotype: Its specificity is unknown.

Study-level results: Fewer clonotypes were shared with others by IBD patients than by healthy twins, especially with disease activity.

CDR1 is MNHEY and CDR2 is SVGAGI in the germline V gene. The CDR3 has 11 amino acids. UMIs that had a 6-nucleotide sample barcode were put in using template switching. With the 5' RACE reads reprocessed, TCRdb shows one record per CDR3 protein and no DNA. The sample includes around 410,000 distinct CDR3 sequences. Input material: blood. The source is a human donor with ulcerative colitis or Crohn's disease, or a healthy co-twin of an affected twin (not recorded which). The rearrangement links TRBV6-5 to TRBJ2-1. The CDR3 spells CASSYGYEQFF.